The 8 T cell receptor beta chains in this list originate from one sample, sequenced in a study of T-cell memory formation after mild COVID-19. MiXCR, run by TCRdb on the 5' RACE reads, gives a single entry per CDR3 protein. The sample yields 250,000 to 350,000 distinct CDR3 sequences, 15% to 20% seen once. The sample consisted of PBMCs or a T cell subset sorted from them (not recorded which). The receptors derive from a man younger than 35 who had mild COVID-19 (a few samples of this study predate the infection). Cell type and time point are not known.

V is TRBV9 and J is TRBJ2-2; perhaps TRBD1 as D (5 bases). Trimming shortened V by 4 bases and J by 1 base, and 14 bases separated the two germline ends. The CDR3 length is 16 residues. CDR1 and CDR2 (germline): SGDLS, YYNGEE. CDR3 DNA: TGTGCCAGCAGCCTCCTTGGGGCGGTGAACACCGGGGAGCTGTTTTTT. Protein sequence: CASSLLGAVNTGELFF.

The sample holds a few counts of this clonotype. V usage is TRBV3-1 and J usage is TRBJ2-1; tentatively, D is TRBD1 or TRBD2 (5 bases each). Trimming left V 1 base short and J 5 bases short, with 15 bases between. The CDR3 spans 16 residues. Germline values: CDR1 LGHDT, CDR2 YNNKEL (reference sequence). The CDR3 spells CASSQVGGQGDNEQFF. CDR3 in DNA: TGTGCCAGCAGCCAAGTTGGAGGCCAGGGAGACAATGAGCAGTTCTTC.

V is TRBV7-3 and J is TRBJ2-1, with D uncertain. The germline CDR1 and CDR2 sequences are SGHTA and FQGTGA. There are 14 residues in the CDR3. V lost 4 bases, J lost 14 bases, and 21 bases lay in between. The CDR3 DNA follows: TGTGCCAGCAGCTCCGCTGGGTCCTCCACCCGGGAGTTCTTC. Its translation: CASSSAGSSTREFF.

This clonotype turned up a few times. V is TRBV12-3 or TRBV12-4 and J is TRBJ2-3, with a weak D call TRBD2 (6 bases). CDR3 length equals 14 residues. Trimming removed 6 bases from V and 1 base from J, with 11 bases in between. The CDR3 loop reads CASRVGGGTDTQYF. CDR3 nucleotide sequence: TGTGCCAGCAGAGTGGGGGGTGGCACAGATACGCAGTATTTT.

The chain recombines TRBV30 with TRBJ1-6, with D perhaps TRBD1 (5 bases). V shed 3 bases and J shed 9 bases, with 18 bases lying between them. This CDR3 spans 15 amino acids. Germline CDR1 and CDR2: GTSNPN and SVGIG (reference sequence). The CDR3 DNA is TGTGCCTGGAGAGTGGTGGGTCAGGGTGTTTCACCCCTCCACTTT. This translates into CAWRVVGQGVSPLHF. Together with reference TRBV30 and TRBJ1-6, the CDR3 gives the full variable domain: SQTIHQWPATLVQPVGSPLSLECTVEGTSNPNLYWYRQAAGRGLQLLFYSVGIGQISSEVPQNLSASRPQDRQFILSSKKLLLSDSGFYLCAWRVVGQGVSPLHFGNGTRLTVT.

This clonotype occurred a few times. The genes are TRBV11-2 and TRBJ2-3, with D unresolved. V was trimmed by 0 bases and J by 2 bases, leaving 9 bases between them. This CDR3 is built from 15 residues. Germline CDR1 reads SGHAT; CDR2 reads FQNNGV. The CDR3 protein is CASSLEAGYTDTQYF. The CDR3 DNA is TGTGCCAGCAGCTTAGAGGCTGGTTACACAGATACGCAGTATTTT.

This clonotype was seen only once. The chain recombines TRBV7-2 with TRBJ2-2; D tentatively fits TRBD1 or TRBD2 (5 bases each). V dropped 5 bases and J dropped 6 bases, with 19 bases sitting between them. CDR1 SGHTA and CDR2 FQGNSA come from the germline V gene. CDR3 length: 16 residues. This chain's CDR3 is CASSPPTRQLAGELFF. The CDR3 DNA reads TGTGCCAGCAGCCCGCCCACTAGACAGTTAGCCGGGGAGCTGTTTTTT.

This clonotype was seen more than once but under ten times. The chain couples TRBV6-6 to TRBJ1-1, with 10 bases fitting TRBD1. Trimming took 6 bases from V and 3 from J; bases not matched to a gene: 4. Germline CDR1 MNHNY, CDR2 SVGAGI (reference sequence). CDR3 length: 14 amino acids. The DNA of the CDR3 is TGTGCCAGCAGGCCCGGGACAGGGGACACTGAAGCTTTCTTT. This translates into CASRPGTGDTEAFF.